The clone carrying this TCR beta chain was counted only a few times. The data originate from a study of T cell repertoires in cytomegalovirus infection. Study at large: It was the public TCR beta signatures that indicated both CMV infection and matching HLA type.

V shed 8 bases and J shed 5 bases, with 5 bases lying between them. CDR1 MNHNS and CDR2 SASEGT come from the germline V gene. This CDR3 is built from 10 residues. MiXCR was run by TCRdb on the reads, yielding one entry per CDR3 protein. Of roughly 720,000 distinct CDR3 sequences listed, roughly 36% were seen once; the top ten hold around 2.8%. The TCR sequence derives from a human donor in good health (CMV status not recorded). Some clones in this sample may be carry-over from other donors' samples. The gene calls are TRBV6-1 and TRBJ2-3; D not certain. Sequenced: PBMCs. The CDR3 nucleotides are TGTGCCAGCGTCTTAGATACGCAGTATTTT. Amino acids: CASVLDTQYF.